These T cell receptor beta chains were read from a single sample in a study of PD-L1 blockade in urothelial cancer. TCRdb's table, derived via immunoSEQ multiplex PCR, lists solely in-frame clones and lacks some. Of about 57,000 clones in the sample, roughly 76% are singletons; the top ten hold more than 5%. Here the sequenced sample was PBMCs, taken around atezolizumab (anti-PD-L1) treatment. Receptor source: a man between 70 and 80 years old with urothelial cancer. Each CDR3 is given with its conserved first and last residue. The order of the fields is J gene, clone size, V gene, D gene, CDR3 protein, CDR3 DNA. D genes are given only for firm matches. Expanded clones get a size class; other rows say once, few or many, or leave the size out.

j_call: TRBJ1-6; clone_size: .; v_call: TRBV27; d_call: .; cdr3_aa: CASSSGQGYSPLHF; cdr3_nt: TGTGCCAGCAGTTCGGGGCAGGGGTATTCACCCCTCCACTTT
j_call: TRBJ2-3; clone_size: once; v_call: TRBV29-1; d_call: .; cdr3_aa: CSTKGGGIDTQYF; cdr3_nt: TGCAGCACAAAGGGGGGAGGGATAGATACGCAGTATTTT
j_call: TRBJ1-5; clone_size: .; v_call: TRBV6-5; d_call: .; cdr3_aa: CASSRSYGVQPQHF; cdr3_nt: TGTGCCAGCAGTCGGTCTTACGGGGTTCAGCCCCAGCATTTT
j_call: TRBJ2-5; clone_size: .; v_call: TRBV28; d_call: .; cdr3_aa: CASSLIGGRETQYF; cdr3_nt: TGTGCCAGCAGTTTAATCGGGGGGCGAGAGACCCAGTACTTC
j_call: TRBJ2-1; clone_size: .; v_call: TRBV6-5; d_call: TRBD2; cdr3_aa: CASRVAGGSYNEQFF; cdr3_nt: TGTGCCAGCAGGGTAGCGGGGGGCTCCTACAATGAGCAGTTCTTC
j_call: TRBJ2-4; clone_size: .; v_call: TRBV4-2; d_call: TRBD1; cdr3_aa: CASSLPGTGVNIQYF; cdr3_nt: TGTGCCAGCAGCCTACCCGGGACAGGGGTAAACATTCAGTACTTC
j_call: TRBJ2-3; clone_size: .; v_call: TRBV10-1; d_call: .; cdr3_aa: CASSETYTDTQYF; cdr3_nt: TGCGCCAGCAGTGAGACTTACACAGATACGCAGTATTTT
j_call: TRBJ2-1; clone_size: .; v_call: TRBV5-1; d_call: .; cdr3_aa: CASSLGGEVGNEQFF; cdr3_nt: TGCGCCAGCAGCTTGGGAGGGGAGGTAGGCAATGAGCAGTTCTTC
j_call: TRBJ2-7; clone_size: .; v_call: TRBV5-6; d_call: TRBD1; cdr3_aa: CASSFSDRSYEQYF; cdr3_nt: TGTGCCAGCAGCTTTTCGGACAGGTCCTACGAGCAGTACTTC
j_call: TRBJ2-2; clone_size: .; v_call: TRBV18; d_call: TRBD2; cdr3_aa: CASSQGLANTGELFF; cdr3_nt: TGTGCCAGCTCACAAGGACTAGCGAACACCGGGGAGCTGTTTTTT
j_call: TRBJ2-7; clone_size: .; v_call: TRBV27; d_call: TRBD2; cdr3_aa: CASSDSGRPYEQYF; cdr3_nt: TGTGCCAGCAGTGATAGCGGGAGGCCCTACGAGCAGTACTTC
j_call: TRBJ2-7; clone_size: few; v_call: TRBV4-2; d_call: .; cdr3_aa: CASSQRTEGSEQYF; cdr3_nt: TGTGCCAGCAGCCAAAGGACAGAAGGGAGCGAGCAGTACTTC
j_call: TRBJ1-1; clone_size: once; v_call: TRBV27; d_call: .; cdr3_aa: CASSLSGEDTEAFF; cdr3_nt: TGTGCCAGCAGTTTATCAGGGGAAGACACTGAAGCTTTCTTT
j_call: TRBJ2-7; clone_size: once; v_call: TRBV7-3; d_call: .; cdr3_aa: CASSLNGAGEQYF; cdr3_nt: TGTGCCAGCAGCTTAAATGGCGCAGGCGAGCAGTACTTC
j_call: TRBJ1-2; clone_size: .; v_call: TRBV5-5; d_call: .; cdr3_aa: CASSLAGGGFNYGYTF; cdr3_nt: TGTGCCAGCAGCTTGGCCGGGGGGGGCTTTAACTATGGCTACACCTTC
j_call: TRBJ2-3; clone_size: .; v_call: TRBV7-3; d_call: TRBD2; cdr3_aa: CASSSLGPLAGGITDTQYF; cdr3_nt: TGTGCCAGCAGCTCCTTGGGGCCTCTAGCGGGGGGAATCACAGATACGCAGTATTTT